The clone carrying this TCR beta chain was recorded at least ten times. Unique molecular identifiers were incorporated during preparation of the TCRbeta library. In TCRdb, the PCR reads were re-called with MiXCR into one record per CDR3 protein. There are 90,000 to 95,000 distinct CDR3 sequences in the sample; 12% occur only once, and approximately 15% lies in the top ten. The data are from a study of T-cell reconstitution after alpha-beta-depleted transplantation in children. The germline V gene has CDR1 SGHRS and CDR2 YFSETQ. Germline trimming cut 1 base from V and 7 bases from J; bases unmatched to any gene: 4. The CDR3 has 15 residues.

The sequencing here drew on PBMCs from the stem cell graft donor, taken from the stem cell graft. V and J are TRBV5-1 and TRBJ2-2, with 10 bases matching TRBD2. The sequence derives from a human donor who donated a stem cell graft to a child with inherited bone marrow failure. CDR3 loop: CASSLTSGNLGELFF. The CDR3 DNA sequence: TGCGCCAGCAGCTTGACTAGCGGGAATCTCGGGGAGCTGTTTTTT.